This TCR beta chain is drawn from a study of early T cells in non-severe SARS-CoV-2 infection. Study-level background: The sequenced material was bulk RNA from unsorted whole blood, and its chains were unpaired.

MiXCR, applied by TCRdb to the 5' RACE reads, yields one record per CDR3 protein. Altogether about 45,000 distinct CDR3 sequences are present, roughly 12% being singletons, with the ten largest covering roughly a fifth. Concerning this clonotype: This sequence may be a read error, since a much larger clone differs from it by one base.

Germline V CDR1 and CDR2: SGHRS, YFSETQ. The CDR3 sequence is 16 residues long. The V and J genes are TRBV5-1 and TRBJ2-5; D perhaps matches TRBD1 (5 bases). The specimen sequenced was whole blood. The sequence was obtained from an adult who was a healthcare worker with PCR-confirmed SARS-CoV-2 infection or an uninfected control (not recorded which). CDR3 in DNA: TGCGCCAGCAGCTTGGCGACAGTGCAGTACCAAGAGACCCAGAACTTC. This sequence encodes CASSLATVQYQETQNF. Full variable domain (rest looked up from reference TRBV5-1 and TRBJ2-5): KAGVTQTPRYLIKTRGQQVTLSCSPISGHRSVSWYQQTPGQGLQFLFEYFSETQRNKGNFPGRFSGRQFSNSRSEMNVSTLELGDSALYLCASSLATVQYQETQNFGPGTRLLVL.